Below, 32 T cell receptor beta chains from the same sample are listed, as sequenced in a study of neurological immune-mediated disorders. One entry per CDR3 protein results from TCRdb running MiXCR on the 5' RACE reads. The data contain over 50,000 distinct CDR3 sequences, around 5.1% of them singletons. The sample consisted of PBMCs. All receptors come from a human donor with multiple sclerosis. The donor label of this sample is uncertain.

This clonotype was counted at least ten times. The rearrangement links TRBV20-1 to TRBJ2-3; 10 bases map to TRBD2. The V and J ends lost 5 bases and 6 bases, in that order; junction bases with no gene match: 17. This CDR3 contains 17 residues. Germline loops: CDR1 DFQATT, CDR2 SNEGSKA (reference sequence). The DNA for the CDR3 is TGCAGTGCTGCCGATACTAGATATAGCGGGGGGTGGGATACGCAGTATTTT. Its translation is CSAADTRYSGGWDTQYF.

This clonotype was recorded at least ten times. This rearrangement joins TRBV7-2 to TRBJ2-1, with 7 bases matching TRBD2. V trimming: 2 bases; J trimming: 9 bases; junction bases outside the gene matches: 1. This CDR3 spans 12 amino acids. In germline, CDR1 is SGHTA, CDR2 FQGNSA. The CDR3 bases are TGTGCCAGCAGCTTATGGGGGGGTGAGCAGTTCTTC. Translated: CASSLWGGEQFF. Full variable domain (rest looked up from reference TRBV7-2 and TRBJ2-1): GAGVSQSPSNKVTEKGKDVELRCDPISGHTALYWYRQSLGQGLEFLIYFQGNSAPDKSGLPSDRFSAERTGGSVSTLTIQRTQQEDSAVYLCASSLWGGEQFFGPGTRLTVL.

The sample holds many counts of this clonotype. The CDR3, as DNA: TGCAGTGCTAGCTACCCGAGGGCGGGGGTGGCCTACAATGAGCAGTTCTTC. Translation: CSASYPRAGVAYNEQFF. The V gene is TRBV20-1, the J gene TRBJ2-1, with 7 bases aligning to TRBD2. CDR1 DFQATT and CDR2 SNEGSKA come from the germline V gene (reference sequence). The ends lost 3 bases at V and 2 bases at J; junction bases unmatched: 13. The CDR3 has 17 residues.

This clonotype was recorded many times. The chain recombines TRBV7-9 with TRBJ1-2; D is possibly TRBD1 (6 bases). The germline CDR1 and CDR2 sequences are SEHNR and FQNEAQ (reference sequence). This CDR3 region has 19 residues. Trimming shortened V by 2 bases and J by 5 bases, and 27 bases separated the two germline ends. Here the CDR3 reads CASSLPSLQTTGTKYGYTF. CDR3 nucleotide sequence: TGTGCCAGCAGCTTACCCTCATTGCAAACTACCGGGACAAAGTATGGCTACACCTTC. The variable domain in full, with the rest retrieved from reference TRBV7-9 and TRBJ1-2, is DTGVSQNPRHKITKRGQNVTFRCDPISEHNRLYWYRQTLGQGPEFLTYFQNEAQLEKSRLLSDRFSAERPKGSFSTLEIQRTEQGDSAMYLCASSLPSLQTTGTKYGYTFGSGTRLTVV.

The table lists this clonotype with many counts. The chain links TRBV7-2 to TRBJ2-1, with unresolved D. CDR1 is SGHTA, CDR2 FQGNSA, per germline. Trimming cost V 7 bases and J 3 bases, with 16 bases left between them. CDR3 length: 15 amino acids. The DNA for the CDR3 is TGTGCCAGCAACCATCTAACGGTCCTCTACAATGAGCAGTTCTTC. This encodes CASNHLTVLYNEQFF.

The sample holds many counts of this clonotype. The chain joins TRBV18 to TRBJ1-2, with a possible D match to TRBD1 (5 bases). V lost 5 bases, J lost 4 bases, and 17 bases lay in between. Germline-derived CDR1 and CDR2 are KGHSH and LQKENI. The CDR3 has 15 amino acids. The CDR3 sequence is CASSSLGQGSYGYTF. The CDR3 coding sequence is TGTGCCAGCTCATCCCTCGGGCAGGGTAGCTATGGCTACACCTTC.

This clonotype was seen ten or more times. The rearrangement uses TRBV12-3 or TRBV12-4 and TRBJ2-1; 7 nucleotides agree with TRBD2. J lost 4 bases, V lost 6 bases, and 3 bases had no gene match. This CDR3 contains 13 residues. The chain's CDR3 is CASSSGGYNEQFF. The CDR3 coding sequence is TGTGCCAGCAGCTCGGGAGGATACAATGAGCAGTTCTTC.

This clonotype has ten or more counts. CDR3 coding DNA: TGCGCCAGCAGCTTGGCCGGTTTGACGGACTATGGCTACACCTTC. Its translation: CASSLAGLTDYGYTF. This chain uses TRBV5-1 with TRBJ1-2; D is unresolved. Deletions cut 0 bases from V and 3 bases from J, with 12 bases between. The CDR3 covers 15 residues. Per the germline V gene, CDR1 is SGHRS and CDR2 is YFSETQ.

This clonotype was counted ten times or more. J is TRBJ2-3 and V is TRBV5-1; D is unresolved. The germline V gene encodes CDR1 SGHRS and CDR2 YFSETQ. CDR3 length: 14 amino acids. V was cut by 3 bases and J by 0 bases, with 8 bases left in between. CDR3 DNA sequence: TGCGCCAGCAGCTCCCCGGACAGCACAGATACGCAGTATTTT. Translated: CASSSPDSTDTQYF.

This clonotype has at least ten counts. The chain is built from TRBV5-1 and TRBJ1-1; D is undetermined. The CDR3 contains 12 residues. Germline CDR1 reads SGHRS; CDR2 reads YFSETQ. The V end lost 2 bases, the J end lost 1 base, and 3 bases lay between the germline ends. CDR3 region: CASSFPNTEAFF. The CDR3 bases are TGCGCCAGCAGCTTCCCGAACACTGAAGCTTTCTTT.

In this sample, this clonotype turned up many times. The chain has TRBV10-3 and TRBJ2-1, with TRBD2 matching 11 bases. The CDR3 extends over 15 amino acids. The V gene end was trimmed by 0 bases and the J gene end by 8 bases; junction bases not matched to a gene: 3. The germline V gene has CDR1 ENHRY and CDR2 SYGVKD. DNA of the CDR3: TGTGCCATCAGTGAGTCTAGCGGGGGGGGCTATGAGCAGTTCTTC. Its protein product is CAISESSGGGYEQFF.

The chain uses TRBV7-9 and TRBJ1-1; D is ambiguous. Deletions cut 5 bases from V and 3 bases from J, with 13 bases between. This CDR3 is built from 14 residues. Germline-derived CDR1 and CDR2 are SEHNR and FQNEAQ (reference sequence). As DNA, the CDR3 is TGTGCCAGCAGCCTGGAAGTGCTATACACTGAAGCTTTCTTT. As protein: CASSLEVLYTEAFF.

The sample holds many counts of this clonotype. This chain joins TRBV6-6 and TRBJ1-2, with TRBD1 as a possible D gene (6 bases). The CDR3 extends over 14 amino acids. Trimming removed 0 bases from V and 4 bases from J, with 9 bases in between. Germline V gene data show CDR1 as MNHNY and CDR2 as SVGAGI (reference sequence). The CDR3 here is CASSYSDSSYGYTF. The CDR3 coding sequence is TGTGCCAGCAGTTACTCGGACAGCAGCTATGGCTACACCTTC.

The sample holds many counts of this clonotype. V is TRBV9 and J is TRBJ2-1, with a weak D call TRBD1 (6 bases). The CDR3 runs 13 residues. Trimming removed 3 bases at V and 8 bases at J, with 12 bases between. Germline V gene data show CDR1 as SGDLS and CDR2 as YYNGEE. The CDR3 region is CASSEWGLDEQFF. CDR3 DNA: TGTGCCAGCAGCGAATGGGGGCTGGATGAGCAGTTCTTC.

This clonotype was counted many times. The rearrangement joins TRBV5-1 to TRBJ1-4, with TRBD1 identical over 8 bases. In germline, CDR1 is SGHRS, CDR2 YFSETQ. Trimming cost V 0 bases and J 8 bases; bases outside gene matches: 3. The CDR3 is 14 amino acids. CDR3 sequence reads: CASSLGAGGEKLFF. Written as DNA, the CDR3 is TGCGCCAGCAGCTTGGGGGCAGGGGGCGAAAAACTGTTTTTT.

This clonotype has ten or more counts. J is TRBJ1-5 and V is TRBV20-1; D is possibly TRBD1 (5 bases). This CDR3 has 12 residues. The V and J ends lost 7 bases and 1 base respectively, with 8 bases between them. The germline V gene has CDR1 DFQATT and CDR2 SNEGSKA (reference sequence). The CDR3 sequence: CSGGGSNQPQHF. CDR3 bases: TGCAGTGGGGGGGGAAGCAATCAGCCCCAGCATTTT.

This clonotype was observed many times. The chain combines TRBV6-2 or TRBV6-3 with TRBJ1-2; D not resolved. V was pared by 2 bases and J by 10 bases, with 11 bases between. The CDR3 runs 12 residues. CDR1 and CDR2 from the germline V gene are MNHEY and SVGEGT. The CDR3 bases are TGTGCCAGCAGTTACGCTATTGCCTCCTACACCTTC. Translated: CASSYAIASYTF.

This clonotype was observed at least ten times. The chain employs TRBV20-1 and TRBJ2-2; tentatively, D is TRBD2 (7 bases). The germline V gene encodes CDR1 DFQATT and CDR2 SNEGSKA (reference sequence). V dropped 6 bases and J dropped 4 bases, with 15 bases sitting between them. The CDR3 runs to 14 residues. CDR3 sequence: CSAPWGGLTGELFF. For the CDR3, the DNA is TGCAGTGCCCCTTGGGGGGGCCTCACCGGGGAGCTGTTTTTT.

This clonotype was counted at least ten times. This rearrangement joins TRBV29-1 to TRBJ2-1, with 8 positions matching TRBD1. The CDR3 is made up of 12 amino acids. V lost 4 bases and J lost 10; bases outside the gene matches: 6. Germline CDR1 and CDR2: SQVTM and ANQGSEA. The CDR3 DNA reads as TGCAGCGTTGTGGGACAGGTGGCGGAGCAGTTCTTC. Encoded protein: CSVVGQVAEQFF.

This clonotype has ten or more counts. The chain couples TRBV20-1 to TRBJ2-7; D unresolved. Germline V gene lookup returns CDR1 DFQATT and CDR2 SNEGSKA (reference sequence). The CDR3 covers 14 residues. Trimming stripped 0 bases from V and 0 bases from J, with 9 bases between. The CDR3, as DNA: TGCAGTGCTAGAGATGGCGGAAGCTCCTACGAGCAGTACTTC. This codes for CSARDGGSSYEQYF.

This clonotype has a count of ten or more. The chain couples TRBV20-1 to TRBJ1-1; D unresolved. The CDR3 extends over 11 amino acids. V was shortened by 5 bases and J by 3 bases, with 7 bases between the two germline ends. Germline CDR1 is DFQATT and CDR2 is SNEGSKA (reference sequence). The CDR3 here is CSAARDTEAFF. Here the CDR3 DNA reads TGCAGTGCTGCCCGGGACACTGAAGCTTTCTTT.

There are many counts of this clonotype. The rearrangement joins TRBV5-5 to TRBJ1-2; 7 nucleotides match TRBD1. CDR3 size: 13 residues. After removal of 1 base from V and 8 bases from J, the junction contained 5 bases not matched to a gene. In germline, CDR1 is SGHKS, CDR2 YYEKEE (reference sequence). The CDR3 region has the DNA TGTGCCAGCAGCTTGAGGGACAGTGGGGGCTACACCTTC. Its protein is CASSLRDSGGYTF.

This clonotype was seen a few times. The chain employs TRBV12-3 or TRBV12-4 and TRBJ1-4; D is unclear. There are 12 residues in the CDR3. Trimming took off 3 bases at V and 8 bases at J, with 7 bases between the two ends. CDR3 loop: CASSFSGEKLFF. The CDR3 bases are TGTGCCAGCAGTTTTTCGGGGGAAAAACTGTTTTTT.

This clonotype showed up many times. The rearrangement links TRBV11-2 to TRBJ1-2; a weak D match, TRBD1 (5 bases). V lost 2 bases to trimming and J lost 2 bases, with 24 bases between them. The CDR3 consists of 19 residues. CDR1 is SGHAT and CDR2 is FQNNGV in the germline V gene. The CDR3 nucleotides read TGTGCCAGCAGCTTAAAGTCGGTCAGGGCCTGGAGAGCGAACTATGGCTACACCTTC. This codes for CASSLKSVRAWRANYGYTF.

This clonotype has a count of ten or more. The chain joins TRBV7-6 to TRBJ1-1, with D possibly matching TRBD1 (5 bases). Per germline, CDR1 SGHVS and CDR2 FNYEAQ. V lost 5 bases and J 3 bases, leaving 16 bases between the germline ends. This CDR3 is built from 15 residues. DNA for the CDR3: TGTGCCAGCAGCCAGAGCCCAGGGAGGGACACTGAAGCTTTCTTT. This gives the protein CASSQSPGRDTEAFF.

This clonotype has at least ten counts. CDR3 coding DNA: TGTGCCATCAGTGGACTAGCGGGGACGAGGAGCTCCTACAATGAGCAGTTCTTC. Translation: CAISGLAGTRSSYNEQFF. V usage is TRBV10-3 and J usage is TRBJ2-1; 11 bases are shared with TRBD2. This CDR3 comprises 18 residues. The V segment lost 4 bases and the J segment 0 bases; nucleotides outside the gene matches: 8. CDR1 is ENHRY, CDR2 SYGVKD, per germline.

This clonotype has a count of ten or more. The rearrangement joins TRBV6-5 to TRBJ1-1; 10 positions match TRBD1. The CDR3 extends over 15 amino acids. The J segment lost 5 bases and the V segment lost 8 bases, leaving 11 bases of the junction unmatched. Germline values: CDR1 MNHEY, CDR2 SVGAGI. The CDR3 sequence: CASHGTGVRRTEAFF. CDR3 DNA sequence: TGTGCCAGCCACGGGACAGGGGTTCGGAGAACTGAAGCTTTCTTT.

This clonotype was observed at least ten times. This CDR3 reads CASSQEPGDYGYTF. Written as DNA, the CDR3 is TGTGCCAGCAGCCAAGAACCGGGAGACTATGGCTACACCTTC. The J gene is TRBJ1-2, the V gene TRBV3-1; D gene unclear. CDR1 and CDR2 (germline): LGHDT, YNNKEL (reference sequence). V dropped 0 bases and J dropped 3 bases, with 8 bases sitting between them. This CDR3 has 14 residues. The variable domain in full, completed from reference TRBV3-1 and TRBJ1-2, reads DTAVSQTPKYLVTQMGNDKSIKCEQNLGHDTMYWYKQDSKKFLKIMFSYNNKELIINETVPNRFSPKSPDKAHLNLHINSLELGDSAVYFCASSQEPGDYGYTFGSGTRLTVV.

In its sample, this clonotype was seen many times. The DNA of the CDR3 is TGTGCCAGCAGCCCGGGACCGGTAAATTCACCCCTCCACTTT. This sequence encodes CASSPGPVNSPLHF. J is TRBJ1-6 and V is TRBV9, with a weak D call TRBD1 (5 bases). The germline gives CDR1 SGDLS, CDR2 YYNGEE. CDR3 length equals 14 residues. V shed 4 bases and J shed 7 bases, with 12 bases lying between them.

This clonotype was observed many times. Here the CDR3 reads CSARLTGTLSNQPQHF. CDR3 bases: TGCAGTGCTAGGTTAACAGGGACTTTAAGCAATCAGCCCCAGCATTTT. V and J are TRBV20-1 and TRBJ1-5, with TRBD1 as a possible D gene (6 bases). Trimming shortened V by 3 bases and J by 1 base, and 16 bases separated the two germline ends. CDR1 is DFQATT, CDR2 SNEGSKA, per germline (reference sequence). The CDR3 is made up of 16 amino acids.

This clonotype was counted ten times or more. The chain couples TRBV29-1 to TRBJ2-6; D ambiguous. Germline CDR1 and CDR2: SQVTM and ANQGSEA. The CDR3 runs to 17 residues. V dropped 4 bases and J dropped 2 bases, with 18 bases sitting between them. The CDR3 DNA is TGCAGCGTTGGCGGCCCTACGAACCCTGCTGGGGCCAACGTCCTGACTTTC. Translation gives CSVGGPTNPAGANVLTF.

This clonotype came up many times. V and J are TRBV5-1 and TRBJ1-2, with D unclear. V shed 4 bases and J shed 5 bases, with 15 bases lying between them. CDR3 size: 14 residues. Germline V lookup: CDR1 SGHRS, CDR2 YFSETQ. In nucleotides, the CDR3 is TGCGCCAGCAGCCTACTGACATCTCAGTATGGCTACACCTTC. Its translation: CASSLLTSQYGYTF.